What follows are 25 T cell receptor beta chains derived from one specimen sequenced in a study of blood T cell repertoires in COVID-19. Clones were sequenced by immunoSEQ multiplex PCR, and TCRdb holds only the in-frame ones, with some missing. The sample holds 300,000 to 400,000 clones, roughly 84% seen once. Source material: peripheral blood. These receptors were taken from a man aged 50-59 years with active or convalescent COVID-19.

The CDR3: CASRPSGTHTDTQYF. The CDR3 bases are TGTGCCAGCAGACCTAGCGGGACCCACACAGATACGCAGTATTTT. The chain has TRBV7-9 and TRBJ2-3, with TRBD2 identical over 9 bases. The V segment lost 6 bases and the J segment 2 bases; nucleotides outside the gene matches: 6. The germline CDR1 and CDR2 sequences are SEHNR and FQNEAQ (reference sequence). This CDR3 is 15 amino acids long.

In its sample, this clone was seen a few times. V and J are TRBV7-9 and TRBJ2-2, with D tentatively TRBD2 (5 bases). Per the germline V gene, CDR1 is SEHNR and CDR2 is FQNEAQ (reference sequence). With 2 bases removed from V and 4 bases from J, the gap between germline ends came to 11 bases. This CDR3 comprises 15 residues. This chain's CDR3 is CASSLQRSGTGELFF. DNA of the CDR3: TGTGCCAGCAGCTTACAGCGGTCGGGCACCGGGGAGCTGTTTTTT.

The chain is built from TRBV5-1 and TRBJ2-3; the D gene is possibly TRBD1 (5 bases). Germline CDR1 is SGHRS and CDR2 is YFSETQ. Trimming left V 4 bases short and J 0 bases short, with 15 bases between. The CDR3 is made up of 16 amino acids. As DNA, the CDR3 is TGCGCCAGCAGCCGACCTTCAGGGAAAAGCACAGATACGCAGTATTTT. Its protein is CASSRPSGKSTDTQYF.

This clone was picked up a small number of times. The chain is built from TRBV9 and TRBJ1-1; 8 bases are a match to TRBD1. Germline-derived CDR1 and CDR2 are SGDLS and YYNGEE. The CDR3 extends over 16 amino acids. J gave up 6 bases and V 4 bases, and 14 bases lay outside the gene matches. The CDR3 nucleotides are TGTGCCAGCAGCCCACGGACAGGGAGTGGTTCAGCTGAAGCTTTCTTT. Translating gives CASSPRTGSGSAEAFF.

With regard to this clone: Other DNA sequences from this sample encode an identical CDR3 as well. J is TRBJ2-3 and V is TRBV2; perhaps TRBD1 as D (5 bases). Trimming removed 6 bases from V and 0 bases from J, with 10 bases in between. The CDR3 runs 14 residues. From germline, CDR1 is SNHLY and CDR2 FYNNEI. CDR3 in DNA: TGTGCCAGCAGGCAGGGAACTAGCACAGATACGCAGTATTTT. It encodes CASRQGTSTDTQYF.

The chain links TRBV7-3 to TRBJ2-7; 7 nucleotides line up with TRBD1. Germline V CDR1 and CDR2: SGHTA, FQGTGA. The length of the CDR3 is 13 residues. V trimming: 5 bases; J trimming: 2 bases; junction bases outside the gene matches: 3. This CDR3 is CASSDGTAYEQYF. The DNA for the CDR3 is TGTGCCAGCAGCGACGGGACAGCCTACGAGCAGTACTTC.

The chain couples TRBV28 to TRBJ1-6; possible D gene TRBD1, 6 bases. V was pared by 9 bases and J by 8 bases, with 14 bases between. The germline V gene has CDR1 MDHEN and CDR2 SYDVKM. The CDR3 sequence is 13 residues long. The DNA of the CDR3 is TGTGCCAGTGACACAGGGCATGATTCACCCCTCCACTTT. This translates into CASDTGHDSPLHF.

The CDR3 DNA sequence: TGTGCCAGTAGTGCGACAGGGGGATGGAATCAGCCCCAGCATTTT. It codes for CASSATGGWNQPQHF. The chain is built from TRBV19 and TRBJ1-5, with 9 bases that match TRBD1. This CDR3 is built from 15 residues. Germline CDR1 reads LNHDA; CDR2 reads SQIVND (reference sequence). V lost 5 bases to trimming and J lost 4 bases; unmatched junction nucleotides: 6. Variable domain in full (rest from reference TRBV19 and TRBJ1-5): DGGITQSPKYLFRKEGQNVTLSCEQNLNHDAMYWYRQDPGQGLRLIYYSQIVNDFQKGDIAEGYSVSREKKESFPLTVTSAQKNPTAFYLCASSATGGWNQPQHFGDGTRLSIL.

V gene TRBV2 combines with J gene TRBJ1-4, with 7 bases lining up with TRBD1. This CDR3 spans 15 amino acids. Losses at the gene ends were 6 bases for V and 0 bases for J; bases not matched to a gene: 4. CDR1 is SNHLY, CDR2 FYNNEI, per germline. The CDR3: CASRRDSATNEKLFF. Written as DNA, the CDR3 is TGTGCCAGCAGACGGGACAGCGCAACTAATGAAAAACTGTTTTTT.

This clone was seen only once. The rearrangement links TRBV3-1 (or the pseudogene TRBV3-2) to TRBJ2-5, with 10 bases aligning to TRBD2. V shed 5 bases and J 7 bases; nucleotides not matched to a gene: 10. This CDR3 comprises 15 residues. CDR1 is LGHDT and CDR2 is YNNKEL in the germline V gene (reference sequence). CDR3 in amino acids: CASSDVLAGLGTQYF. CDR3 DNA: TGTGCCAGCAGCGACGTACTAGCGGGGTTGGGGACCCAGTACTTC.

The rearrangement links TRBV10-1 to TRBJ1-3, with 7 bases identical to TRBD1. The CDR3 contains 17 residues. The V gene end was trimmed by 6 bases and the J gene end by 3 bases; junction bases not matched to a gene: 14. In germline, CDR1 is WNHNN, CDR2 SYGVQD (reference sequence). The chain's CDR3 is CASRVMSRQGCGNTIYF. The CDR3 DNA sequence: TGCGCCAGCAGGGTAATGAGCCGACAGGGATGTGGAAACACCATATATTTT.

The chain carries TRBV7-3 and TRBJ2-1; tentatively, D is TRBD2 (7 bases). This CDR3 has 16 amino acids. Per germline, CDR1 SGHTA and CDR2 FQGTGA. V dropped 5 bases and J dropped 0 bases, with 14 bases sitting between them. The CDR3 DNA follows: TGTGCCAGCAGCGCGATCGGGGGGCCCTCCTACAATGAGCAGTTCTTC. Residues: CASSAIGGPSYNEQFF.

The V gene is TRBV6-5, the J gene TRBJ2-2; tentatively, D is TRBD1 (6 bases). Germline V gives CDR1 MNHEY, CDR2 SVGAGI. The CDR3 is 14 residues long. Between the trimmed V and J ends, which lost 5 bases and 4 bases, there was a span of 11 bases. The CDR3, as DNA: TGTGCCAGCAGTCCCGACAGGATCACCGGGGAGCTGTTTTTT. As protein: CASSPDRITGELFF.

This rearrangement joins TRBV10-3 to TRBJ1-2; 9 bases match TRBD1. The CDR3 covers 13 residues. Losses at the gene ends were 10 bases for V and 4 bases for J; bases not matched to a gene: 7. Per germline, CDR1 ENHRY and CDR2 SYGVKD. The CDR3 DNA sequence: TGTGCCACCAGGGGGGACAGGGTCTATGGCTACACCTTC. It codes for CATRGDRVYGYTF.

A note on this clone: At one end the junction does not follow the germline gene, possibly because of a read error. V gene TRBV7-7 combines with J gene TRBJ1-1; D is perhaps TRBD1 (6 bases). This CDR3 is 15 amino acids long. Germline V gives CDR1 SSHAT, CDR2 FNYEAQ (reference sequence). The CDR3 loop is CASSSAITGPTEAFF. The CDR3 nucleotides read TGTGCTAGCAGCTCCGCCATAACAGGGCCCACTGAAGCTTTCTTT.

This chain connects TRBV3-1 (or the pseudogene TRBV3-2) to TRBJ1-2; D remains unclear. Trimming removed 7 bases at V and 0 bases at J, with 9 bases between. The CDR3 has 13 residues. Germline V CDR1 and CDR2: LGHDT, YNNKEL (reference sequence). The CDR3 protein is CASTGGANYGYTF. The CDR3 nucleotides read TGTGCCAGCACCGGCGGGGCTAACTATGGCTACACCTTC.

This clone was observed a single time. V usage is TRBV4-2 and J usage is TRBJ1-1, with TRBD1 identical over 10 bases. This CDR3 contains 14 residues. V lost 0 bases to trimming and J lost 9 bases; unmatched junction nucleotides: 4. CDR1 LGHNA and CDR2 YNFKEQ come from the germline V gene. The CDR3 sequence is CASSQDDRGHQAFF. CDR3 sequence (DNA): TGTGCCAGCAGCCAAGACGACAGGGGGCATCAAGCTTTCTTT.

The CDR3 loop reads CASKTGASSGNTIYF. The DNA of the CDR3 is TGTGCCAGCAAAACAGGGGCTAGCTCTGGAAACACCATATATTTT. The chain combines TRBV14 with TRBJ1-3; 7 nucleotides match TRBD1. Per germline, CDR1 SGHDN and CDR2 FVKESK. V shed 7 bases, J shed 0 bases, and the junction held 6 bases outside the gene matches. The CDR3 runs to 15 residues.

The chain has TRBV19 and TRBJ1-5; D uncertain. CDR1 is LNHDA and CDR2 is SQIVND in the germline V gene (reference sequence). With 5 bases removed from V and 0 bases from J, the gap between germline ends came to 11 bases. The CDR3 loop spans 15 amino acids. The CDR3 loop is CASSEQSSSNQPQHF. CDR3 sequence (DNA): TGTGCCAGTAGTGAGCAGTCTAGTAGCAATCAGCCCCAGCATTTT.

In this sample, this clone turned up once. The V gene is TRBV9, the J gene TRBJ2-5, with 10 nucleotides matching TRBD2. V dropped 6 bases and J dropped 4; count of bases not matched to a gene: 3. The CDR3 covers 13 residues. Germline CDR1 reads SGDLS; CDR2 reads YYNGEE. DNA of the CDR3: TGTGCCAGCACATTAGCGGGGGGAGAGACCCAGTACTTC. The encoded protein is CASTLAGGETQYF.

The chain combines TRBV24-1 with TRBJ2-5; D ambiguous. Between the trimmed V and J ends, which lost 4 bases and 1 base, there was a span of 9 bases. The CDR3 sequence is 14 residues long. CDR1 is KGHDR and CDR2 is SFDVKD in the germline V gene. The CDR3 DNA reads TGTGCCACCAGTGACCCTTGGGCCCAAGAGACCCAGTACTTC. Translation gives CATSDPWAQETQYF.

This sequence joins TRBV25-1 and TRBJ1-1; D gene uncertain. Germline loops: CDR1 MGHDK, CDR2 SYGVNS. The CDR3 spans 12 residues. The V gene lost 0 bases and the J gene lost 4 bases, with 3 bases spanning the gap. The chain's CDR3 is CASSEYGTEAFF. The CDR3 DNA sequence: TGTGCCAGCAGTGAATACGGCACTGAAGCTTTCTTT.

This clone was observed a single time. For the CDR3, the DNA is TGTGCCAGCAGCCAAGTAGAGCGTGAAGCTTTCTTT. It is translated as CASSQVEREAFF. The gene calls are TRBV3-1 (or the pseudogene TRBV3-2) and TRBJ1-1; the D is unclear. Trimming removed 1 base at V and 7 bases at J, with 7 bases between. The CDR3 contains 12 residues. Looked up from germline, CDR1 is LGHDT and CDR2 is YNNKEL (reference sequence).

This clone was seen a handful of times. This chain uses TRBV5-5 with TRBJ1-5; D gene uncertain. This CDR3 contains 15 residues. V lost 2 bases and J 4 bases, leaving 13 bases between the germline ends. The germline CDR1 and CDR2 sequences are SGHKS and YYEKEE (reference sequence). The DNA of the CDR3 is TGTGCCAGCAGCTTTTGGGCAGACCCGAATCAGCCCCAGCATTTT. Its protein is CASSFWADPNQPQHF. Filled out from reference TRBV5-5 and TRBJ1-5, the complete variable domain reads DAGVTQSPTHLIKTRGQQVTLRCSPISGHKSVSWYQQVLGQGPQFIFQYYEKEERGRGNFPDRFSARQFPNYSSELNVNALLLGDSALYLCASSFWADPNQPQHFGDGTRLSIL.

J is TRBJ1-1 and V is TRBV11-1; 8 bases are shared with TRBD1. J gave up 8 bases and V 4 bases, and 3 bases lay outside the gene matches. In germline, CDR1 is SGHAT, CDR2 FQDESV (reference sequence). This CDR3 spans 12 amino acids. CDR3 coding DNA: TGTGCCAGCAGCTATTGGACAGGGGAAGCTTTCTTT. Its translation is CASSYWTGEAFF.